This T cell receptor (beta chain) was recorded in a study of OX40 agonist ivuxolimab in advanced cancers. Overall study context: One hepatocellular carcinoma and a couple of cutaneous melanoma patients partially responded.

With autoimmune disease history or systemic immunosuppression, patients were excluded. Blood draws occurred at baseline, cycle 4 day 1, and cycle 7 day 1. This clone occurred a few times. V lost 7 bases, J lost 0 bases, and 12 bases stayed unmatched. The V gene's germline CDR1 is MNHEY and CDR2 SMNVEV (reference sequence). This CDR3 has 16 amino acids. Sequencing was performed with immunoSEQ multiplex PCR; in TCRdb, only in-frame clones are kept and a portion is missing. Of fewer than 55,000 clones in the sample, around nine tenths were seen once. This sample comprised CD4+ or CD8+ T cells sorted from blood, obtained in a trial of the OX40 agonist ivuxolimab. The TCR sequence derives from an adult with an advanced solid tumor such as melanoma, head and neck, liver or kidney cancer. The V call is TRBV27, the J call TRBJ2-7, with TRBD1 identical over 7 bases. The CDR3 here is CASTPMRRDSSYEQYF. The CDR3 DNA reads TGTGCCAGCACCCCTATGAGAAGGGACAGCTCCTACGAGCAGTACTTC.